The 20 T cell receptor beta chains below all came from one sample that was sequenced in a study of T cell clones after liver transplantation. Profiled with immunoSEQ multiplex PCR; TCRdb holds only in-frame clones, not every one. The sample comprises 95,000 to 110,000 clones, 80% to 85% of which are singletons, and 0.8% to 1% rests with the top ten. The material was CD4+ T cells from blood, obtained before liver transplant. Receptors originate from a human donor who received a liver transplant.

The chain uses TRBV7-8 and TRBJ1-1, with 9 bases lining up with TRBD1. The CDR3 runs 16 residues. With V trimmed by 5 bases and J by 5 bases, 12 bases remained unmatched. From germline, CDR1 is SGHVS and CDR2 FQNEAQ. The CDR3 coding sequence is TGTGCCAGCAGCCAACAGGGGGCGTTAAAGGGTACTGAAGCTTTCTTT. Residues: CASSQQGALKGTEAFF.

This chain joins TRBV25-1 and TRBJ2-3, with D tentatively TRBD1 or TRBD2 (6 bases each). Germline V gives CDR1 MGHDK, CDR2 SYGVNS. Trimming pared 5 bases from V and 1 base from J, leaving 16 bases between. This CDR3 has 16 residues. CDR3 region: CASSKPGGPGTDTQYF. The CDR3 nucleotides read TGTGCCAGCAGTAAACCCGGGGGCCCTGGCACAGATACGCAGTATTTT.

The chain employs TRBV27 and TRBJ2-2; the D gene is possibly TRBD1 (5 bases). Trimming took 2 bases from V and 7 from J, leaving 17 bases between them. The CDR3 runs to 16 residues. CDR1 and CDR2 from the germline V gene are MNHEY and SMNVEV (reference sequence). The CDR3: CASSLGRQGGIGELFF. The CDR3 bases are TGTGCCAGCAGTTTAGGGCGTCAGGGTGGGATCGGGGAGCTGTTTTTT.

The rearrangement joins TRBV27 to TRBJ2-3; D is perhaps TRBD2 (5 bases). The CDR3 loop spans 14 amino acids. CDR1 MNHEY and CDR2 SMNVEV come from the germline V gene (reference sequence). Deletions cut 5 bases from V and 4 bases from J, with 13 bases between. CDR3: CASSLWSGSDTQYF. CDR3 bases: TGTGCCAGCAGTCTCTGGTCGGGGTCAGATACGCAGTATTTT.

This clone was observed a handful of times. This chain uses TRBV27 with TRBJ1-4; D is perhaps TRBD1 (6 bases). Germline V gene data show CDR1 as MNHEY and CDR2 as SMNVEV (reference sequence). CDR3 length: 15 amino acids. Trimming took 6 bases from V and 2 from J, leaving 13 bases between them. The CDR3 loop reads CASSLQGLTNEKLFF. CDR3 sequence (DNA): TGTGCCAGCAGCCTTCAGGGGCTCACTAATGAAAAACTGTTTTTT.

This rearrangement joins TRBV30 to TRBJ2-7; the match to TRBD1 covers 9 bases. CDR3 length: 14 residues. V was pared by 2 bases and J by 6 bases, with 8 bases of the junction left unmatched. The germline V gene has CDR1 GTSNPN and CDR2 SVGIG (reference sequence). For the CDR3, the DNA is TGTGCCTGGAGTCTCGGAACAGGGGGCGTCGAGCAGTACTTC. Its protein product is CAWSLGTGGVEQYF. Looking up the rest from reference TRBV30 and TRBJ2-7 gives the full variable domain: SQTIHQWPATLVQPVGSPLSLECTVEGTSNPNLYWYRQAAGRGLQLLFYSVGIGQISSEVPQNLSASRPQDRQFILSSKKLLLSDSGFYLCAWSLGTGGVEQYFGPGTRLTVT.

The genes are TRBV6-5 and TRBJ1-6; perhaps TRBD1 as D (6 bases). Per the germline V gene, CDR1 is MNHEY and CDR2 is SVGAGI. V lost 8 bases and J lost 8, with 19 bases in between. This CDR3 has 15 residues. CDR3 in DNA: TGTGCCAGCGCTCGGCGTCGCAGGGGCGATTCACCCCTCCACTTT. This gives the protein CASARRRRGDSPLHF.

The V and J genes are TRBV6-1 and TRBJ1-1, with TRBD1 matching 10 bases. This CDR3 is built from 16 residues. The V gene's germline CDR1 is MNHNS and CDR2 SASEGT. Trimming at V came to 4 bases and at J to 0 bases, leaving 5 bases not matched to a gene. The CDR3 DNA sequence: TGTGCCAGCAGTGTTGGACAGGGGGGGATGAACACTGAAGCTTTCTTT. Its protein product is CASSVGQGGMNTEAFF.

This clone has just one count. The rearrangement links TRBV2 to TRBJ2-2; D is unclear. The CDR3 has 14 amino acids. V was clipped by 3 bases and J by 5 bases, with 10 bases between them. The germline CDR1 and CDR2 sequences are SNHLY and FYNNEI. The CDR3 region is CASSDWGDTGELFF. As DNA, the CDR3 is TGTGCCAGCAGTGATTGGGGTGATACCGGGGAGCTGTTTTTT.

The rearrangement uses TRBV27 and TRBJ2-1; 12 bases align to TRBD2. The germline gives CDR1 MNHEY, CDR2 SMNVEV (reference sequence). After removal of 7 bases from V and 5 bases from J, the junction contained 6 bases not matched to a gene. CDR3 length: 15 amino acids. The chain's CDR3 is CASTSSGRGNNEQFF. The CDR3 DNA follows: TGTGCCAGCACCTCTAGCGGGAGGGGGAACAATGAGCAGTTCTTC.

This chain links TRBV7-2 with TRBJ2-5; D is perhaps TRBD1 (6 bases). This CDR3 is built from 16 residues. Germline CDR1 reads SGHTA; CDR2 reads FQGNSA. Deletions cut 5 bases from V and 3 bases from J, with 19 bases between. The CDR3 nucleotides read TGTGCCAGCAGCCAATCCGGTTTAGGGGGTAAAGAGACCCAGTACTTC. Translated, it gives CASSQSGLGGKETQYF.

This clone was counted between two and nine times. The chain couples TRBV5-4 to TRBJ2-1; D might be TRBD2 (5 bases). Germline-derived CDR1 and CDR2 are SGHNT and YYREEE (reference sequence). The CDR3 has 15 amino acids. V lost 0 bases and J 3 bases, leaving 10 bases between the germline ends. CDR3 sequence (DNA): TGTGCCAGCAGCTTGGGGACTTCGGGCTACAATGAGCAGTTCTTC. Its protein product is CASSLGTSGYNEQFF.

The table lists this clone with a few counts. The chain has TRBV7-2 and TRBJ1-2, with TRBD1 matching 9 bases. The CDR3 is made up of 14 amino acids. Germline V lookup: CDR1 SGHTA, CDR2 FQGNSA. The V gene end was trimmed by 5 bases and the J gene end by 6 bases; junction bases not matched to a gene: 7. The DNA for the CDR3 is TGTGCCAGCAGCGGAACAGGGGGCCTCCATGGCTACACCTTC. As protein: CASSGTGGLHGYTF.

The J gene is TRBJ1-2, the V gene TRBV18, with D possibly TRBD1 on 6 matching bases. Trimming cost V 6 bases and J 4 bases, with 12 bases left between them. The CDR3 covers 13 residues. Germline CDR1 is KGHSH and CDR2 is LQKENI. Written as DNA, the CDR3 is TGTGCCAGCTCGCGTAAGGACAGCTATGGCTACACCTTC. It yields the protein CASSRKDSYGYTF.

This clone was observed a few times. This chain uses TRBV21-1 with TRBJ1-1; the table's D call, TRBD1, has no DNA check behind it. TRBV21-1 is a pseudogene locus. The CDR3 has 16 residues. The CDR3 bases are TGTGCCAGCAGCCCTACAGCCAGGTCCATGAACACTGAAGCTTTCTTT. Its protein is CASSPTARSMNTEAFF.

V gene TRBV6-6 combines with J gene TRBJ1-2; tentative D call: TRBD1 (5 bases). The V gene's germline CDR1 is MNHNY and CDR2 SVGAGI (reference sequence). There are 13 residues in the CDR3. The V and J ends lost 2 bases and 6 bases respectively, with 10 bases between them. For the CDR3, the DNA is TGTGCCAGCAGTTACGAGGGGCTCGATGGCTACACCTTC. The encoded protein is CASSYEGLDGYTF.

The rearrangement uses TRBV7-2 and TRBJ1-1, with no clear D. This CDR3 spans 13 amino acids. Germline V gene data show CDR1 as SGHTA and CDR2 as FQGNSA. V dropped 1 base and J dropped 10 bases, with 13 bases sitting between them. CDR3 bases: TGTGCCAGCAGCTTAGTTACGGACTTAGGAGCTTTCTTT. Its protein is CASSLVTDLGAFF.

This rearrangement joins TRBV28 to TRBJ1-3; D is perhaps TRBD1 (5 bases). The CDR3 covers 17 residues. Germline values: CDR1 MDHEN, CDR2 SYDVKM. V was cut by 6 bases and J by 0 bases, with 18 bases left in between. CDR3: CASSYLLGRNSGNTIYF. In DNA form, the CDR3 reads TGTGCCAGCAGCTACCTCCTGGGACGCAACTCTGGAAACACCATATATTTT.

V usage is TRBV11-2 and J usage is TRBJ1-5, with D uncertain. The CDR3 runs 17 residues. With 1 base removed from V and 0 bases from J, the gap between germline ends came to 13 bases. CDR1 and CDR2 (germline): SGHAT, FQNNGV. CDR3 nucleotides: TGTGCCAGCAGCTTAGGATCGACTTCCCATAGCAATCAGCCCCAGCATTTT. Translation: CASSLGSTSHSNQPQHF.

CDR3 amino acids: CASSTATNTEAFF. The DNA for the CDR3 is TGTGCCAGTAGTACAGCTACGAACACTGAAGCTTTCTTT. This chain joins TRBV19 and TRBJ1-1; D gene ambiguous. Trimming removed 4 bases at V and 1 base at J, with 7 bases between. The CDR3 runs to 13 residues. In germline, CDR1 is LNHDA, CDR2 SQIVND (reference sequence).